A selection of T cell receptor beta chains follows, all from one sample in a study of blood T cell repertoires in COVID-19. The data were produced by immunoSEQ multiplex PCR, yet TCRdb's version contains in-frame clones alone and is incomplete. The sample lists hundreds of thousands of clones, about 89% occurring once. Sequenced material: peripheral blood. The origin of the receptors is a man between 60 and 75 years old who had recovered from COVID-19. The CDR3 runs from the conserved cysteine through the conserved F or W. The D gene is left open where the match is weak. Size values are once, few and many counts, or a class for expanded clones, and some rows have none.

clone size	D gene	V gene	J gene	CDR3 DNA	CDR3 protein
NA	TRBD1	TRBV19	TRBJ1-2	TGTGCCAGTAGTCGGGACAGGGGGATATATGGCTACACCTTC	CASSRDRGIYGYTF
NA	NA	TRBV5-4	TRBJ2-7	TGTGCCAGCCGGCTTGGAGGGAGCCACCGCGAGCAGTACTTC	CASRLGGSHREQYF
NA	NA	TRBV7-9	TRBJ2-7	TGTGCCAGCAGCCAACCTCGTGGACAGACCTCCTACGAGCAGTACTTC	CASSQPRGQTSYEQYF
NA	TRBD1	TRBV11-2	TRBJ1-1	TGTGCCAGCAGCCCGGGACAGGGGGCAGGGGGCACTGAAGCTTTCTTT	CASSPGQGAGGTEAFF
NA	NA	TRBV7-9	TRBJ2-7	TGTGCCAGCAGCTTAGACAGGGCCCAGCAGTACTTC	CASSLDRAQQYF
NA	NA	TRBV6-5	TRBJ2-3	TGTGCCAGCAGGTCGACAGGCCGGGATACGCAGTATTTT	CASRSTGRDTQYF
NA	NA	TRBV3-1/TRBV3-2	TRBJ1-5	TGTGCCAGCAGCCAAGTACGGGGACAGCCCCAGCATTTT	CASSQVRGQPQHF
NA	TRBD1	TRBV5-1	TRBJ1-2	TGCGCCAGCAGCTGGGACAGGTCGGTTTCGTATGGCTACACCTTC	CASSWDRSVSYGYTF
NA	TRBD1	TRBV15	TRBJ1-4	TGTGCCACCACCCGGGACAGGCCTAATGAAAAACTGTTTTTT	CATTRDRPNEKLFF
NA	TRBD1	TRBV27	TRBJ1-3	TGTGCCAGCAGGGGACAGGGGAGAAACACCATATATTTT	CASRGQGRNTIYF
NA	TRBD1	TRBV7-6	TRBJ1-1	TGTGCCAGCAGCTTAGGCGACAGGGGAAACACTGAAGCTTTCTTT	CASSLGDRGNTEAFF
NA	NA	TRBV6-5	TRBJ2-7	TGTGCCAGCAGGGGGGGGCGGAGCTCCTACGAGCAGTACTTC	CASRGGRSSYEQYF
NA	NA	TRBV18	TRBJ1-2	TGTGCCAGCTCACCAGCGGGGGACAACTATGGCTACACCTTC	CASSPAGDNYGYTF
NA	NA	TRBV5-1	TRBJ2-5	TGCGCCAGCAGCTCAAAGGGGGAGACCCAGTACTTC	CASSSKGETQYF
NA	TRBD1	TRBV6-6	TRBJ2-7	TGTGCCAGCAGTTACGGGACAGATACCTACGAGCAGTACTTC	CASSYGTDTYEQYF
NA	NA	TRBV28	TRBJ1-5	TGTGCCAGCAGTTTAAATTCAGGGGACGCCAATCAGCCCCAGCATTTT	CASSLNSGDANQPQHF
NA	TRBD2	TRBV11-1	TRBJ2-3	TGTGCCAGCAGCTCTTTAGCGGGAGGTGCAGATACGCAGTATTTT	CASSSLAGGADTQYF
NA	NA	TRBV5-1	TRBJ1-2	TGCGCCAGCAGCTTGGAAGGGGCCTACATAGGGGGCTACACCTTC	CASSLEGAYIGGYTF
NA	TRBD1	TRBV3-1/TRBV3-2	TRBJ2-2	TGTGCCAGCAGCCAAGGGGACAGGAACACCGGGGAGCTGTTTTTT	CASSQGDRNTGELFF
NA	NA	TRBV28	TRBJ1-4	TGTGCCAGCACTTCGGGGGGGTTTAATGAAAAACTGTTTTTT	CASTSGGFNEKLFF
NA	TRBD2	TRBV5-8	TRBJ2-1	TGTGCCAGCACCCTATTGGCGGGAGTCAATGAGCAGTTCTTC	CASTLLAGVNEQFF
NA	TRBD1	TRBV6-5	TRBJ2-7	TGTGCCAGCAGTTGGGGACAGTCCTACGAGCAGTACTTC	CASSWGQSYEQYF
NA	TRBD2	TRBV20-1	TRBJ2-5	TGCAGTGCTAGAGGACTAGCGGGAAACTTC	CSARGLAGNF
NA	TRBD1	TRBV30	TRBJ2-7	TGTGCCTGGAGACCTGACAGGGAACACTACGAGCAGTACTTC	CAWRPDREHYEQYF
NA	TRBD2	TRBV13	TRBJ2-5	TGTGCCAGCACTGATAGTGGGAGGGCCCTCTCCGGGACCCAGTACTTC	CASTDSGRALSGTQYF
NA	TRBD1	TRBV5-5	TRBJ1-5	TGTGCCAGCAGCTTGATTGGACAGGGTCAACATTTT	CASSLIGQGQHF
few	TRBD2	TRBV7-3	TRBJ2-3	TGTGCCAGCAGCCTGGGGACTAGCCCTAGCACAGATACGCAGTATTTT	CASSLGTSPSTDTQYF
NA	NA	TRBV6-1	TRBJ2-3	TGTGCCAGCAGTGAACGGAGGGGGGGACGACCCACAGATACGCAGTATTTT	CASSERRGGRPTDTQYF
NA	TRBD2	TRBV7-2	TRBJ2-3	TGTGCCAGCAGCTTTAGTTCACTAGCGGGAGTAGATACGCAGTATTTT	CASSFSSLAGVDTQYF
NA	TRBD2	TRBV5-4	TRBJ2-1	TGTGCCAGCAGCGGCCGCCATCGGGAGGGGTCCTACAATGAGCAGTTCTTC	CASSGRHREGSYNEQFF
NA	NA	TRBV7-9	TRBJ1-1	TGTGCCAGCAGCTTAGCAGGGGGTCGGAACACTGAAGCTTTCTTT	CASSLAGGRNTEAFF
NA	NA	TRBV9	TRBJ1-5	TGTGCCAGCAGCGTAGAACCCCGCCCAGGGCCCCATCAGCCCCAGCATTTT	CASSVEPRPGPHQPQHF
once	NA	TRBV12-3/TRBV12-4	TRBJ1-5	TGTGCCAGCAGTTTAGCAGGGGGGCCCCAGCATTTT	CASSLAGGPQHF
NA	TRBD1	TRBV7-3	TRBJ2-1	TGTGCCAGCAGCCCTACCCGGGACAGCGACAATGAGCAGTTCTTC	CASSPTRDSDNEQFF
NA	NA	TRBV14	TRBJ1-2	TGTGCCAGCAGCCACCTTCCGGGACAAATCTATGGCTACACCTTC	CASSHLPGQIYGYTF
NA	NA	TRBV3-1/TRBV3-2	TRBJ2-1	TGTGCCAGCAGCCAAGGACACTACAATGAGCAGTTCTTC	CASSQGHYNEQFF
NA	TRBD2	TRBV14	TRBJ2-5	TGTGCCAGCAGCCACAGACAGACTAGCGGGAGTACAGAGACCCAGTACTTC	CASSHRQTSGSTETQYF
NA	TRBD2	TRBV5-1	TRBJ2-7	TGCGCCAGCAGCCTCGTAGCGGGAGAGGACGAGCAGTACTTC	CASSLVAGEDEQYF
NA	NA	TRBV7-6	TRBJ2-7	TGTGCCAGCAGCTTCGGAACGGGGGAGCAGTACTTC	CASSFGTGEQYF
NA	NA	TRBV30	TRBJ1-2	TGTGCCACCCGGTCCCCGGGTAACTATGGCTACACCTTC	CATRSPGNYGYTF
once	TRBD1	TRBV9	TRBJ2-3	TGTGCCAGCAGCGAGGGGGCAGGGATTACAGATACGCAGTATTTT	CASSEGAGITDTQYF
once	TRBD2	TRBV29-1	TRBJ2-3	TGCAGCGCACCCATAGCGGGCCGCACAGATACGCAGTATTTT	CSAPIAGRTDTQYF
NA	TRBD1	TRBV19	TRBJ2-2	TGTGCCAGTAGTAAGACAGGGGATTTAACCGGGGAGCTGTTTTTT	CASSKTGDLTGELFF
NA	NA	TRBV14	TRBJ2-3	TGTGCCAGCAGCCAAAGTTGGCAGGGCGGAACAGATACGCAGTATTTT	CASSQSWQGGTDTQYF
NA	TRBD2	TRBV7-9	TRBJ2-7	TGTGCCAGCAGCTTATTAATTACGGGAGGAGGGTACGAGCAGTACTTC	CASSLLITGGGYEQYF
NA	NA	TRBV18	TRBJ2-5	TGTGCCAGCTCACCGGGCATAAGAGAGACCCAGTACTTC	CASSPGIRETQYF
once	TRBD1	TRBV6-2/TRBV6-3	TRBJ2-2	TGTGCCAGCAGTCAGACAGGGGGCGCGGGGACCGGGGAGCTGTTTTTT	CASSQTGGAGTGELFF
NA	NA	TRBV3-1/TRBV3-2	TRBJ1-2	TGTGCCAGCAGTCGGGGAGTTTCGGCCTATGGCTACACCTTC	CASSRGVSAYGYTF
NA	TRBD1	TRBV5-5	TRBJ1-5	TGTGCCAGCAGCGGCGGGACAGGGGCTTTCAATCAGCCCCAGCATTTT	CASSGGTGAFNQPQHF
NA	NA	TRBV19	TRBJ1-1	TGTGCCAGTAGTATCGGAGGAAAGGGCTCCACTGAAGCTTTCTTT	CASSIGGKGSTEAFF
NA	NA	TRBV18	TRBJ2-7	TGTGCCAGCTCACCGGGCACAGGCAGCGAGCAGTACTTC	CASSPGTGSEQYF
NA	NA	TRBV7-2	TRBJ2-3	TGTGCCAGCAGCTTTGGCGGTCCTAGCACAGATACGCAGTATTTT	CASSFGGPSTDTQYF
NA	NA	TRBV28	TRBJ2-5	TGTGCCAGCAGGGGGGCTTTGGGGGAGACCCAGTACTTC	CASRGALGETQYF
NA	NA	TRBV2	TRBJ2-7	TGTGCCAGCAGGCCCTTGGGGCTGAACTACGAGCAGTACTTC	CASRPLGLNYEQYF
NA	TRBD1	TRBV6-5	TRBJ2-7	TGTGCCAGCAGGTCCCGGGACAGCTACTACGAGCAGTACTTC	CASRSRDSYYEQYF
NA	NA	TRBV7-2	TRBJ2-1	TGTGCCAGCAGCTCAATAGGTGGGCAGCAGTTCTTC	CASSSIGGQQFF